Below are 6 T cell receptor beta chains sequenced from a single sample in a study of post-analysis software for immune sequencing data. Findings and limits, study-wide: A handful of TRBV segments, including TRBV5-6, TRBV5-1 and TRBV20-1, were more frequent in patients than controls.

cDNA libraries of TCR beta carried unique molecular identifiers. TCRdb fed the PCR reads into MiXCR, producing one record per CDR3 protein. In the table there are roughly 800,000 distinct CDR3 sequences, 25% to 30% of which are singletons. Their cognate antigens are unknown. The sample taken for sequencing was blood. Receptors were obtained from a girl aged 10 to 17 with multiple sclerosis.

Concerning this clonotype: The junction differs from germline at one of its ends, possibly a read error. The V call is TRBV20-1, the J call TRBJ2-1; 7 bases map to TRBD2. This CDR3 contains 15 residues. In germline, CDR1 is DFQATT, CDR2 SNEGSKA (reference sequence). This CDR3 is CSAGGIAGAYNKQFF. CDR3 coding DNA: TGCAGTGCGGGGGGGATCGCGGGAGCCTACAATAAGCAGTTCTTC.

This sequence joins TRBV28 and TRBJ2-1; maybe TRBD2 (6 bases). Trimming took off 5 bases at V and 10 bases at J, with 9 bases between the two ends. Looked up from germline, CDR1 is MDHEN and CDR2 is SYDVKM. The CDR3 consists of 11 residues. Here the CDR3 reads CASSTGGEQFF. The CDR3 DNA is TGTGCCAGCAGTACCGGGGGAGAGCAGTTCTTC.

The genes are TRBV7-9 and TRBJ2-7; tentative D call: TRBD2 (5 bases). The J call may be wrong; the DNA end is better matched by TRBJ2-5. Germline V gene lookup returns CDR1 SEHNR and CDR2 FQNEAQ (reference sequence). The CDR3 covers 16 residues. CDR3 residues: CASSLGEGAGRETQYF. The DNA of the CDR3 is TGTGCCAGCAGCTTAGGCGAGGGCGCGGGTCGAGAGACCCAGTACTTC.

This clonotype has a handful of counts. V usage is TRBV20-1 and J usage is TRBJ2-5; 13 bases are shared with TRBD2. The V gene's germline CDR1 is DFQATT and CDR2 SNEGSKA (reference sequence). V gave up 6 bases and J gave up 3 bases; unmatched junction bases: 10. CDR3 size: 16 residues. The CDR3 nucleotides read TGCAGTGCCCAGAGCCCCGGGACTAGCGGGGAAGAGACCCAGTACTTC. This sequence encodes CSAQSPGTSGEETQYF.

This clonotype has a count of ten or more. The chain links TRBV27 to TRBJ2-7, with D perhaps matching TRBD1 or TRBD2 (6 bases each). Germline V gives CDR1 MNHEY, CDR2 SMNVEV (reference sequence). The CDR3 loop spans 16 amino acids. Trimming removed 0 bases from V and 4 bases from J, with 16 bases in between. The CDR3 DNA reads TGTGCCAGCAGTTTATCCCCGTTTGTAGGGGGGTACGAGCAGTACTTC. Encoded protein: CASSLSPFVGGYEQYF.

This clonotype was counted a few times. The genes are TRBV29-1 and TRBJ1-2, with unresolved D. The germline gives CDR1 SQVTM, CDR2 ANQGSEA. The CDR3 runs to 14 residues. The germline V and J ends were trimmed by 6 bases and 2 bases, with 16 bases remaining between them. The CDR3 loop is CSVPRRRPNYGYTF. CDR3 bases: TGCAGCGTGCCCCGGCGTAGGCCCAACTATGGCTACACCTTC.